The 21 T cell receptor beta chains below were found in one sample sequenced in a study of blood T cell repertoires in COVID-19. Clones were read by immunoSEQ multiplex PCR, and TCRdb kept only the in-frame ones, dropping some. The sample has around 170,000 clones, roughly four fifths seen once. The sample consisted of peripheral blood. Source of these receptors: a woman aged 40 to 55 with acute or convalescent COVID-19.

This clone occurred a few times. The chain joins TRBV6-1 to TRBJ1-4, with TRBD1 as a possible D gene (5 bases). CDR1 is MNHNS and CDR2 is SASEGT in the germline V gene. The ends were cut back, 2 bases at V and 8 bases at J, with 15 bases in the middle. The CDR3 is 15 amino acids. The CDR3: CASSEPGTGEEKLFF. CDR3 bases: TGTGCCAGCAGTGAACCGGGGACGGGAGAGGAAAAACTGTTTTTT.

The chain recombines TRBV5-1 with TRBJ2-3; D gene unclear. This CDR3 is built from 16 residues. The germline CDR1 and CDR2 sequences are SGHRS and YFSETQ. Between the trimmed V and J ends, which lost 3 bases and 5 bases, there was a span of 19 bases. Here the CDR3 reads CASSSVDVPRLDTQYF. As DNA, the CDR3 is TGCGCCAGCAGCTCAGTCGACGTACCCAGACTAGATACGCAGTATTTT. Full variable domain (remainder filled in from reference TRBV5-1 and TRBJ2-3): KAGVTQTPRYLIKTRGQQVTLSCSPISGHRSVSWYQQTPGQGLQFLFEYFSETQRNKGNFPGRFSGRQFSNSRSEMNVSTLELGDSALYLCASSSVDVPRLDTQYFGPGTRLTVL.

This clone turned up a few times. The chain uses TRBV5-4 and TRBJ1-3; D may be TRBD1 (5 bases). The germline V gene encodes CDR1 SGHNT and CDR2 YYREEE (reference sequence). Trimming took 3 bases from V and 1 from J, leaving 11 bases between them. This CDR3 spans 15 amino acids. CDR3 sequence (DNA): TGTGCCAGCAGCTGGGGACTGCAATCTGGAAACACCATATATTTT. It codes for CASSWGLQSGNTIYF.

As to this clone: The sample carries other DNA sequences with the same CDR3. The rearrangement joins TRBV5-1 to TRBJ1-1, with 11 bases matching TRBD1. The germline V gene encodes CDR1 SGHRS and CDR2 YFSETQ. The trim removed 4 bases at V and 5 bases at J, leaving 4 bases unmatched. There are 14 residues in the CDR3. The CDR3 region is CASSPGTGGTEAFF. CDR3 nucleotide sequence: TGCGCCAGCAGCCCCGGGACAGGGGGAACTGAAGCTTTCTTT.

The V gene is TRBV29-1, the J gene TRBJ2-7; TRBD2 aligns across 7 bases. The V gene end was trimmed by 7 bases and the J gene end by 1 base; junction bases not matched to a gene: 7. The CDR3 loop spans 13 amino acids. Germline CDR1 SQVTM, CDR2 ANQGSEA. CDR3 in DNA: TGCAGCGCCGTGGAGCGGGATTCCTACGAGCAGTACTTC. Translated: CSAVERDSYEQYF.

The rearrangement links TRBV11-3 to TRBJ2-1; no reliable D call. With 8 bases removed from V and 0 bases from J, the gap between germline ends came to 8 bases. CDR1 is SGHNT, CDR2 YENEEA, per germline. The CDR3 is 13 amino acids. The CDR3 sequence: CASGRSSYNEQFF. The CDR3 region has the DNA TGTGCCAGCGGAAGGAGCTCCTACAATGAGCAGTTCTTC.

The sample holds many counts of this clone. The V call is TRBV7-9, the J call TRBJ2-2; a weak D match, TRBD2 (6 bases). There are 15 residues in the CDR3. V lost 5 bases and J 3 bases, leaving 13 bases between the germline ends. Germline V gene sequence: CDR1 SEHNR, CDR2 FQNEAQ (reference sequence). DNA of the CDR3: TGTGCCAGCAGCCCGGGACTGGGGGACACCGGGGAGCTGTTTTTT. Amino acids: CASSPGLGDTGELFF.

This rearrangement joins TRBV3-1 (or the pseudogene TRBV3-2) to TRBJ1-3; 7 bases align to TRBD1. The V gene's germline CDR1 is LGHDT and CDR2 YNNKEL (reference sequence). The CDR3 spans 14 residues. The V and J ends lost 1 base and 4 bases, in that order; junction bases with no gene match: 1. This chain's CDR3 is CASSQGQGGNTIYF. For the CDR3, the DNA is TGTGCCAGCAGCCAAGGACAGGGCGGAAACACCATATATTTT.

The chain combines TRBV15 with TRBJ2-2; the D gene is possibly TRBD2 (6 bases). The V gene lost 3 bases and the J gene lost 3 bases, with 11 bases spanning the gap. CDR3 length: 15 amino acids. CDR1 is LNHNV and CDR2 is YYDKDF in the germline V gene (reference sequence). CDR3: CATSRNGGDTGELFF. In DNA, the CDR3 is TGTGCCACCAGCAGGAACGGAGGGGACACCGGGGAGCTGTTTTTT.

The chain carries TRBV28 and TRBJ1-2, with D possibly TRBD1 on 5 matching bases. The CDR3 has 18 amino acids. Germline V CDR1 and CDR2: MDHEN, SYDVKM. Trimming left V 4 bases short and J 3 bases short, with 24 bases between. Written as DNA, the CDR3 is TGTGCCAGCAGTTCCGGCGGGGCTCAGGGCCTATTGCACTATGGCTACACCTTC. Translating gives CASSSGGAQGLLHYGYTF.

In this sample, this clone turned up once. The chain recombines TRBV3-1 (or the pseudogene TRBV3-2) with TRBJ1-3; maybe TRBD1 (5 bases). CDR3 length: 13 residues. Between the trimmed V and J ends, which lost 7 bases and 1 base, there was a span of 8 bases. Germline V gene sequence: CDR1 LGHDT, CDR2 YNNKEL (reference sequence). The chain's CDR3 is CASNQGSGNTIYF. CDR3 nucleotide sequence: TGTGCCAGCAATCAGGGATCTGGAAACACCATATATTTT.

This clone was recorded many times. V and J are TRBV5-6 and TRBJ1-6; 9 nucleotides line up with TRBD1. CDR3 length: 14 residues. After removal of 4 bases from V and 9 bases from J, the junction contained 5 bases not matched to a gene. In germline, CDR1 is SGHDT, CDR2 YYEEEE. The CDR3 is CASSVGQGGSPLHF. CDR3 DNA: TGTGCCAGCAGCGTGGGACAGGGAGGTTCACCCCTCCACTTT. The full variable domain, in which reference TRBV5-6 and TRBJ1-6 provide the parts outside the CDR3, is DAGVTQSPTHLIKTRGQQVTLRCSPKSGHDTVSWYQQALGQGPQFIFQYYEEEERQRGNFPDRFSGHQFPNYSSELNVNALLLGDSALYLCASSVGQGGSPLHFGNGTRLTVT.

The V gene is TRBV6-6, the J gene TRBJ2-2; 10 bases fit TRBD1. The CDR3 spans 16 residues. In germline, CDR1 is MNHNY, CDR2 SVGAGI (reference sequence). V trimming: 6 bases; J trimming: 3 bases; junction bases outside the gene matches: 7. Here the CDR3 reads CASSPQTGGDTGELFF. CDR3 in DNA: TGTGCCAGCAGCCCTCAGACAGGGGGCGACACCGGGGAGCTGTTTTTT.

The V call is TRBV9, the J call TRBJ1-2; TRBD1 matches 7 bases. J gave up 7 bases and V 3 bases, and 3 bases lay outside the gene matches. The CDR3 covers 12 residues. Germline V CDR1 and CDR2: SGDLS, YYNGEE. CDR3 bases: TGTGCCAGCAGCGGAAACAGGGGTGGCTACACCTTC. It translates to CASSGNRGGYTF.

In its sample, this clone was seen once. V and J are TRBV7-8 and TRBJ1-2, with D hard to call. Between the trimmed V and J ends, which lost 5 bases and 5 bases, there was a span of 15 bases. Germline V gene lookup returns CDR1 SGHVS and CDR2 FQNEAQ. This CDR3 spans 14 amino acids. The CDR3, as DNA: TGTGCCAGCAGCCCTGGGCCGGCTCTATATGGCTACACCTTC. This codes for CASSPGPALYGYTF.

The chain combines TRBV13 with TRBJ1-3; D call uncertain. The V end lost 3 bases, the J end lost 0 bases, and 6 bases lay between the germline ends. The CDR3 runs 14 residues. CDR1 and CDR2 from the germline V gene are PRHDT and FYEKMQ (reference sequence). The CDR3 DNA sequence: TGTGCCAGCAGCTTTGGGAGCTCTGGAAACACCATATATTTT. Translated, it gives CASSFGSSGNTIYF. The complete variable domain, with remaining parts taken from reference TRBV13 and TRBJ1-3, reads AAGVIQSPRHLIKEKRETATLKCYPIPRHDTVYWYQQGPGQDPQFLISFYEKMQSDKGSIPDRFSAQQFSDYHSELNMSSLELGDSALYFCASSFGSSGNTIYFGEGSWLTVV.

V is TRBV19 and J is TRBJ1-2, with a possible D match to TRBD1 (5 bases). Trimming removed 1 base at V and 6 bases at J, with 9 bases between. Germline V lookup: CDR1 LNHDA, CDR2 SQIVND (reference sequence). CDR3 size: 13 residues. The CDR3 here is CASSIGQGDGYTF. CDR3 coding DNA: TGTGCCAGTAGTATAGGGCAGGGCGATGGCTACACCTTC.

CDR3 sequence: CASSRLPSDTEAFF. The CDR3 coding sequence is TGTGCCAGCAGCCGATTACCTAGTGACACTGAAGCTTTCTTT. The chain has TRBV9 and TRBJ1-1; D remains ambiguous. Trimming removed 4 bases from V and 3 bases from J, with 13 bases in between. CDR3 length equals 14 residues. The germline CDR1 and CDR2 sequences are SGDLS and YYNGEE.

In nucleotides, the CDR3 is TGCAGTGCTAGTTCGGGACTAGGATACTACGAGCAGTACTTC. The encoded protein is CSASSGLGYYEQYF. The chain joins TRBV20-1 to TRBJ2-7; the match to TRBD2 covers 8 bases. The germline gives CDR1 DFQATT, CDR2 SNEGSKA (reference sequence). Unmatched junction bases numbered 7, after V lost 3 bases and J lost 3 bases. CDR3 length equals 14 residues.

The rearrangement joins TRBV27 to TRBJ1-1; D perhaps matches TRBD1 (6 bases). CDR1 and CDR2 (germline): MNHEY, SMNVEV (reference sequence). CDR3 length: 14 amino acids. Trimming left V 7 bases short and J 4 bases short, with 16 bases between. CDR3 nucleotide sequence: TGTGCCAGCAATTCACAGGGTGCGGCCACTGAAGCTTTCTTT. Protein: CASNSQGAATEAFF.

V usage is TRBV21-1 and J usage is TRBJ2-4; the table's D gene call, TRBD2, was not cross checked with the DNA. TRBV21-1 is labeled a pseudogene. The CDR3 is made up of 13 amino acids. The DNA for the CDR3 is TGTGCCAGCAGAGAGGGTGGAGGAAACATTCAGTACTTC. As protein: CASREGGGNIQYF.